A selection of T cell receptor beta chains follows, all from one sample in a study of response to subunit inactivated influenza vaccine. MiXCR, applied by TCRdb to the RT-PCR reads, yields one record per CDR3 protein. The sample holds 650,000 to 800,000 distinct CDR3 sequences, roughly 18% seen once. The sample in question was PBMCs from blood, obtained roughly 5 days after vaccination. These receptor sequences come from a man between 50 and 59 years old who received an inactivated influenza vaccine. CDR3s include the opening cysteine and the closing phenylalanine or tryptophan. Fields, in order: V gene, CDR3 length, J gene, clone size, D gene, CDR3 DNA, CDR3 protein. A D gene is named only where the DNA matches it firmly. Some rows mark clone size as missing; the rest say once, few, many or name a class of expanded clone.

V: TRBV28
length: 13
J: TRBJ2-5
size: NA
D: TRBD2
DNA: TGTGCCAGCACCGGACTAGCCTCTGGGACCCAGTACTTC
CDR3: CASTGLASGTQYF

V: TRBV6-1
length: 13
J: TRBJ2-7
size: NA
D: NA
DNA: TGTGCCAGCAGTGGGGTACAGGGCAACGAGCAGTACTTC
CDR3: CASSGVQGNEQYF

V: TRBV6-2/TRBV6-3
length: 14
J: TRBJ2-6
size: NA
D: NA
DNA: TGTGCCAGCAGGGCGATCTCTGGGGCCAACGTCCTGACTTTC
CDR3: CASRAISGANVLTF

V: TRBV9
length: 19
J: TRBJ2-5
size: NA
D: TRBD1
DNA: TGTGCCAGCAGCGTAGGTTACCCGGAAGGGGACAGGGGTTCAGAGACCCAGTACTTC
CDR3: CASSVGYPEGDRGSETQYF

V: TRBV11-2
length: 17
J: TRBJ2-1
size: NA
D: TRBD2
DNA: TGTGCCAGCAGCTTAGATCTGGCGGGAGGGCCTTACAATGAGCAGTTCTTC
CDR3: CASSLDLAGGPYNEQFF

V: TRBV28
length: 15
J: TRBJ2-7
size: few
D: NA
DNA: TGTGCCAGCAGTCCGCGATATTCCCTCAACTACGAGCAGTACTTC
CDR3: CASSPRYSLNYEQYF

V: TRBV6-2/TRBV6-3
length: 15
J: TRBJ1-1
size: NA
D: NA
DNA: TGTGCCAGCAGTACATTACCCGGGACCGCCGGCAGGGCTTTCTTT
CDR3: CASSTLPGTAGRAFF

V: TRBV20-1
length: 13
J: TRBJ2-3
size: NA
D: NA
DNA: TGCAGTGCTAGGGAGAGGAGGACAGATACGCAGTATTTT
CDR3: CSARERRTDTQYF

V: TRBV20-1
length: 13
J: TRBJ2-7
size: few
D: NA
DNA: TGCAGTGCATATACGGACAGATACTACGAGCAGTACTTC
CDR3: CSAYTDRYYEQYF

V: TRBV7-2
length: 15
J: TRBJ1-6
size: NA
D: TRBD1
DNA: TGTGCCAGCAGCCCACTGGGACAGGGTACTTCACCCCTCCACTTT
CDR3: CASSPLGQGTSPLHF

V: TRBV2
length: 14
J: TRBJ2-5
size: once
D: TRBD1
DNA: TGTGCCAGCAGGGAGGGACAGGCCGAAGAGACCCAGTACTTC
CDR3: CASREGQAEETQYF

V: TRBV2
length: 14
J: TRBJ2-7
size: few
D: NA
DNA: TGTGCCAGCAGTGACGAGGGGATCGCCTACGAGCAGTACTTC
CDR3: CASSDEGIAYEQYF

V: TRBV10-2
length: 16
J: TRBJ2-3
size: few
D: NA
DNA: TGCGCCAGCAGTGAGTCATCCATATCTAGCACAGATACGCAGTATTTT
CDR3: CASSESSISSTDTQYF

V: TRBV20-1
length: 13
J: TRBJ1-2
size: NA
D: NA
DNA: TGCAGTGCTAGAGATCCGGGATCCGATGGCTACACCTTC
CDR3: CSARDPGSDGYTF

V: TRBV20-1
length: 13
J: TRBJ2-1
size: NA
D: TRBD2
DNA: TGCAGTGCTAGGGGGACTAGCCTCGGTGAGCAGTTCTTC
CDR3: CSARGTSLGEQFF

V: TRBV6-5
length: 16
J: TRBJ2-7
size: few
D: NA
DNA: TGTGCCAGCAGTTATTCTGGGCTAGCAGGCTCCTACGAGCAGTACTTC
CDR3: CASSYSGLAGSYEQYF

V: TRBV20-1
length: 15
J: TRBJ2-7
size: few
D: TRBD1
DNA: TGCAGTGCTAGAGAGCCGGGACAGGGGGAATACGAGCAGTACTTC
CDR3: CSAREPGQGEYEQYF

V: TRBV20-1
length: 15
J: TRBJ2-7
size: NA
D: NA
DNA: TGCAGTGCTAGAGACCCTACAGGGGAGGGTAAAAATGAGTACTTC
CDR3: CSARDPTGEGKNEYF

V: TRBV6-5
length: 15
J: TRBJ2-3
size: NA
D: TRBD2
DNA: TGTGCCAGCAGTTCGGGTAGACTAGCCAGAGATACGCAGTATTTT
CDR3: CASSSGRLARDTQYF

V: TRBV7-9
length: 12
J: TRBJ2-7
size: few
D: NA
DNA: TGTGCCAGCAGCTTAAATACGATGGAGCAGTACTTC
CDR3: CASSLNTMEQYF

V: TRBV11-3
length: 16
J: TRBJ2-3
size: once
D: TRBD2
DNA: TGTGCCAGCAGCCCAGGTTTTTCGGGAGGCGCAGATACGCAGTATTTT
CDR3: CASSPGFSGGADTQYF

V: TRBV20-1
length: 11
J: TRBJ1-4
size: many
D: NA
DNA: TGCAGTGCTAGGCTTAATGAAAAACTGTTTTTT
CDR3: CSARLNEKLFF

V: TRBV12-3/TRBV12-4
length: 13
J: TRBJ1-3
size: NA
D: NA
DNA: TGTGCCAGCAGGCACAGGCTTCCAAACACCATATATTTT
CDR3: CASRHRLPNTIYF

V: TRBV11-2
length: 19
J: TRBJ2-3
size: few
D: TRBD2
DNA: TGTGCCAGCAGCTACGTGGGGGGCGCGGGACTAGCGAGCACAGATACGCAGTATTTT
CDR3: CASSYVGGAGLASTDTQYF

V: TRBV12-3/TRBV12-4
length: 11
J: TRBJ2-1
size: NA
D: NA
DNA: TGTGCCAGCACCCAAGGCAATGAGCAGTTCTTC
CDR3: CASTQGNEQFF

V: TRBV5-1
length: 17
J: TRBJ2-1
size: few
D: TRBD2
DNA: TGCGCCAGCAGCCGAAGGACTAGCGGGATCTCCTACAATGAGCAGTTCTTC
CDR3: CASSRRTSGISYNEQFF

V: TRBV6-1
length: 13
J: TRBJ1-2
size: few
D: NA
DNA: TGTGCCACCCGAACTGTAATGGGCTATGGCTACACCTTC
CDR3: CATRTVMGYGYTF

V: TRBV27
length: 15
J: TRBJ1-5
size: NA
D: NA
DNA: TGTGCCAGCAGTTTAAGGGGGGTGAGCAATCAGCCCCAGCATTTT
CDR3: CASSLRGVSNQPQHF

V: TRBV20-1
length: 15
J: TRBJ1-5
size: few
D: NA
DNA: TGCAGTGCTAGTAGATCGGGGCGCGACAATCAGCCCCAGCATTTT
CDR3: CSASRSGRDNQPQHF

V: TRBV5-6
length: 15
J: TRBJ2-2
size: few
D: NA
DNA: TGTGCCAGCAGCTTGGTACTACGGAACACCGGGGAGCTGTTTTTT
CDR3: CASSLVLRNTGELFF

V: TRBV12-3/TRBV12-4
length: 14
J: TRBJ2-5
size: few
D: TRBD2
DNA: TGTGCCAGCAGGCGTAGCGGGGGAGGAGAGACCCAGTACTTC
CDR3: CASRRSGGGETQYF

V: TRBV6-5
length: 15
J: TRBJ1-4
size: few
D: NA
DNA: TGTGCCAGCAGTTACTCTGGCACGCGGGGCGAAAAACTGTTTTTT
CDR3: CASSYSGTRGEKLFF

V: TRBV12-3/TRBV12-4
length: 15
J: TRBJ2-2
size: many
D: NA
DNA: TGTGCCAGCAGTTTAGCGCTTGGGCAGACCGGGGAGCTGTTTTTT
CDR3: CASSLALGQTGELFF